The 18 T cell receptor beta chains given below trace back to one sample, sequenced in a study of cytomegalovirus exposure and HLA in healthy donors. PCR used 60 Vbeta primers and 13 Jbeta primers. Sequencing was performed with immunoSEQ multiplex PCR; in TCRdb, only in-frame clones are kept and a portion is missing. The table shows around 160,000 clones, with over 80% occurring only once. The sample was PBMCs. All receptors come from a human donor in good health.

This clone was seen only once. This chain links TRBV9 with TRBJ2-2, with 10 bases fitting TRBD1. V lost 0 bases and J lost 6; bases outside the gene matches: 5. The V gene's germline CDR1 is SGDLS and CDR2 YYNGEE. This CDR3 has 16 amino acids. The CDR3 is CASSVEDRGRSGELFF. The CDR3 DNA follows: TGTGCCAGCAGCGTAGAAGACAGGGGGCGGTCCGGGGAGCTGTTTTTT.

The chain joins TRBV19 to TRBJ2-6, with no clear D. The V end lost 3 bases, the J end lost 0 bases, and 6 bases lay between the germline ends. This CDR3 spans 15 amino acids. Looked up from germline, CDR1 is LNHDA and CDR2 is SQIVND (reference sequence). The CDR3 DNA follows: TGTGCCAGTAGTATCACTTTCTCTGGGGCCAACGTCCTGACTTTC. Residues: CASSITFSGANVLTF.

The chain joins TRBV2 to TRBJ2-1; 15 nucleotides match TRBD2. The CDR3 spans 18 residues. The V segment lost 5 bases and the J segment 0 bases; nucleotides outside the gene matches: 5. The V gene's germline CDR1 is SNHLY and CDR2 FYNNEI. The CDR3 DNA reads TGTGCCAGCAGTCCCGGGACTAGCGGGGGGCGCTCCTACAATGAGCAGTTCTTC. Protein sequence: CASSPGTSGGRSYNEQFF.

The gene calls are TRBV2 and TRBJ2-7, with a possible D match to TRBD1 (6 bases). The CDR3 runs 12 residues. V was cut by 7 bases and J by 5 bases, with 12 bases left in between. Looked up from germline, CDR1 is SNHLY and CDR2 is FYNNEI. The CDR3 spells CASNEGVNEQYF. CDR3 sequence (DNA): TGTGCCAGCAACGAGGGGGTAAACGAGCAGTACTTC.

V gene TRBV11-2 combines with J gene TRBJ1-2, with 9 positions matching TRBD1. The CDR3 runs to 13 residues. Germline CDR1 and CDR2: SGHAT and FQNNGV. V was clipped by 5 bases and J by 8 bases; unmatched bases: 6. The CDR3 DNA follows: TGTGCCAGCAGCCTATGGACAGGGGACGGCTACACCTTC. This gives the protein CASSLWTGDGYTF.

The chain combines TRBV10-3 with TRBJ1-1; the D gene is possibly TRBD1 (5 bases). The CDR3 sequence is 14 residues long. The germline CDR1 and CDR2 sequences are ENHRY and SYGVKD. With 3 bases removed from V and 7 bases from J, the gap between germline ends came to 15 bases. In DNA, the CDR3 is TGTGCCATCAGTGAATTCAGGGAGGATGTTGAAGCTTTCTTT. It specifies CAISEFREDVEAFF.

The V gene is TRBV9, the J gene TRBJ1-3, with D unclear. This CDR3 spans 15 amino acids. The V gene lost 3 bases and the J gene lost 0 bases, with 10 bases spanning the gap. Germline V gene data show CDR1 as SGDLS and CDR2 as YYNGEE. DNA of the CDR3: TGTGCCAGCAGCGCCGTTATTAGCTCTGGAAACACCATATATTTT. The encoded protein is CASSAVISSGNTIYF.

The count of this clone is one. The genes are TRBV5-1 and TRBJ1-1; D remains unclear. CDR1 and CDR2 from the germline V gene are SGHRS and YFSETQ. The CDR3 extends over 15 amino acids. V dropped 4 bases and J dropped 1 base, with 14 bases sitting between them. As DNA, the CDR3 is TGCGCCAGCAGCCCCCAGCGCCCGGGGAACACTGAAGCTTTCTTT. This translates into CASSPQRPGNTEAFF.

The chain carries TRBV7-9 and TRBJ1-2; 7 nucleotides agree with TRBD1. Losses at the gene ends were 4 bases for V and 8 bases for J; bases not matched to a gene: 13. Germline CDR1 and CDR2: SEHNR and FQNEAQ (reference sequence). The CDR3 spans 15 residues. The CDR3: CASSSVDDRALGYTF. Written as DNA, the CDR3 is TGTGCCAGCAGCTCAGTAGATGACAGGGCGCTCGGCTACACCTTC.

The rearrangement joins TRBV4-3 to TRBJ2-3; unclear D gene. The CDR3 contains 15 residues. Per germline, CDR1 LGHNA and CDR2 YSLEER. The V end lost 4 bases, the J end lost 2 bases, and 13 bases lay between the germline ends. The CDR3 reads CASSPQQRITDTQYF. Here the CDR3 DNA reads TGCGCCAGCAGCCCCCAGCAGCGAATCACAGATACGCAGTATTTT.

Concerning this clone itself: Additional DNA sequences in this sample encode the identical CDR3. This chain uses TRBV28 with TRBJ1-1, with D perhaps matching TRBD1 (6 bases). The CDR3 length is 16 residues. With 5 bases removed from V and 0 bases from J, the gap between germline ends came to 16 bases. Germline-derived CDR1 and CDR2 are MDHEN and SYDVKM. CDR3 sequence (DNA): TGTGCCAGCAGTCCCCCGACAGGAGACGTGAACACTGAAGCTTTCTTT. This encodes CASSPPTGDVNTEAFF.

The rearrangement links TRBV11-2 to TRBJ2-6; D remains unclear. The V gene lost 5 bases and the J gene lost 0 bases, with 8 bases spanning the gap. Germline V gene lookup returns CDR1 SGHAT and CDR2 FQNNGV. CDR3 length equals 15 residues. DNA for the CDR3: TGTGCCAGCAGCCGACACAGCTCTGGGGCCAACGTCCTGACTTTC. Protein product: CASSRHSSGANVLTF. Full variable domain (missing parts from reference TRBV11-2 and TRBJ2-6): EAGVAQSPRYKIIEKRQSVAFWCNPISGHATLYWYQQILGQGPKLLIQFQNNGVVDDSQLPKDRFSAERLKGVDSTLKIQPAKLEDSAVYLCASSRHSSGANVLTFGAGSRLTVL.

DNA of the CDR3: TGTGCCAGCAGCTTAGCGGCAGGGGGCACTGAAGCTTTCTTT. Amino acid sequence: CASSLAAGGTEAFF. V and J are TRBV7-2 and TRBJ1-1; 7 bases line up with TRBD1. The CDR3 is 14 amino acids. V dropped 0 bases and J dropped 4; count of bases not matched to a gene: 2. From germline, CDR1 is SGHTA and CDR2 FQGNSA.

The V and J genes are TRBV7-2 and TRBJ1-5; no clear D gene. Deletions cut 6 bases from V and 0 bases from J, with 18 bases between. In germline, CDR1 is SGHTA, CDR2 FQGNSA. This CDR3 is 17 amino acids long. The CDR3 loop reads CASSSRGIAYSNQPQHF. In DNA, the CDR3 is TGTGCCAGCAGTTCCCGGGGTATTGCTTATAGCAATCAGCCCCAGCATTTT.

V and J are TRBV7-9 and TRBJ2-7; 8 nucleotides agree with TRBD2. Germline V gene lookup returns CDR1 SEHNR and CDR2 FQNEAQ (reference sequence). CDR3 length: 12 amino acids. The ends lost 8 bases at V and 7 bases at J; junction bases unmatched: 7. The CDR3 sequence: CASVSGGGEQYF. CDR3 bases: TGTGCCAGCGTCTCCGGCGGGGGGGAGCAGTACTTC.

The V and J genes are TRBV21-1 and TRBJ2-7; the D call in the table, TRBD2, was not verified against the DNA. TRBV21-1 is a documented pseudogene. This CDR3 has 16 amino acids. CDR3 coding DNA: TGTGCCAGCAGTACCTGGCGGGGGGCCGAAACTATCGAGCAGTACTTC. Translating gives CASSTWRGAETIEQYF.

CDR3 bases: TGTGCCAGCAGCTTGGATGGGACAGCCGCATACTATGGCTACACCTTC. Translating it yields CASSLDGTAAYYGYTF. This rearrangement joins TRBV5-8 to TRBJ1-2; TRBD1 matches at 7 bases. J was trimmed by 3 bases and V by 0 bases; bases with no gene match: 8. Per the germline V gene, CDR1 is SGHTS and CDR2 is YDEGEE. The CDR3 is 16 residues long.

CDR3 bases: TGTGCCAGCAGCGGACTAGCGGGCAGGAACACCGGGGAGCTGTTTTTT. Its protein is CASSGLAGRNTGELFF. The chain has TRBV9 and TRBJ2-2, with 10 bases identical to TRBD2. The germline V gene has CDR1 SGDLS and CDR2 YYNGEE. V dropped 3 bases and J dropped 1; count of bases not matched to a gene: 3. This CDR3 region has 16 residues.